The 24 T cell receptor beta chains in this list originate from one sample, sequenced in a study of human T cells and chemical hapten exposure. TCRdb re-called the RACE reads through MiXCR, storing one row per CDR3 protein. This table has about 130,000 distinct CDR3 sequences, about 9.4% appearing once. Regarding time point: healthy volunteer bleed at 2 weeks. Unfractionated whole blood yielded total RNA. Sequencing input: whole blood. All receptors come from a male donor in good health. Some clones in this sample may be carry-over from other donors' samples.

The chain joins TRBV29-1 to TRBJ1-1, with 8 bases that match TRBD1. The CDR3 contains 14 residues. The V gene's germline CDR1 is SQVTM and CDR2 ANQGSEA. V lost 7 bases, J lost 0 bases, and 7 bases stayed unmatched. CDR3 nucleotide sequence: TGCAGCGCCAAACGACAGGGGATGAACACTGAAGCTTTCTTT. Amino acid sequence: CSAKRQGMNTEAFF.

As for this clonotype: A much larger clone lies a single base off, so this may be a read error. CDR3 loop: CASSEEYRAGTDTQYF. CDR3 DNA: TGTGCCAGCAGCGAGGAGTACCGGGCGGGCACAGATACGCAGTATTTT. The chain carries TRBV6-2 or TRBV6-3 and TRBJ2-3; no definite D call. The germline V gene encodes CDR1 MNHEY and CDR2 SVGEGT. The V and J ends lost 6 bases and 1 base respectively, with 17 bases between them. CDR3 length equals 16 residues.

The V and J genes are TRBV7-2 and TRBJ2-3; D unclear. Per the germline V gene, CDR1 is SGHTA and CDR2 is FQGNSA. The length of the CDR3 is 16 residues. V was cut by 1 base and J by 3 bases, with 14 bases left in between. CDR3: CASSLGASEITDTQYF. CDR3 in DNA: TGTGCCAGCAGCTTAGGGGCCAGTGAGATAACAGATACGCAGTATTTT.

There are a few counts of this clonotype. The chain couples TRBV14 to TRBJ2-1; 11 bases align to TRBD2. The CDR3 contains 17 residues. Looked up from germline, CDR1 is SGHDN and CDR2 is FVKESK. V shed 3 bases, J shed 7 bases, and the junction held 11 bases outside the gene matches. The CDR3 DNA reads TGTGCCAGCAGCCATGACATAGCGGGAGGGCGAAGGAATGAGCAGTTCTTC. It codes for CASSHDIAGGRRNEQFF.

There are many counts of this clonotype. The chain is built from TRBV7-2 and TRBJ1-1, with D tentatively TRBD1 (6 bases). The V gene's germline CDR1 is SGHTA and CDR2 FQGNSA. Trimming removed 6 bases at V and 4 bases at J, with 15 bases between. CDR3 length: 14 residues. The CDR3 is CASSLRGLGTEAFF. The CDR3 nucleotides read TGTGCCAGCAGTTTAAGGGGGTTGGGCACTGAAGCTTTCTTT.

This clonotype was seen ten or more times. The chain is built from TRBV15 and TRBJ1-5; D remains ambiguous. The V end was cut by 0 bases, the J end by 7 bases, with 16 bases between. Germline loops: CDR1 LNHNV, CDR2 YYDKDF (reference sequence). The CDR3 is made up of 16 amino acids. In DNA, the CDR3 is TGTGCCACCAGCAGAGATCGCGCGCATATCGACCAGCCCCAGCATTTT. It encodes CATSRDRAHIDQPQHF.

This clonotype has more than one count but fewer than ten. The rearrangement joins TRBV29-1 to TRBJ2-1; 8 nucleotides agree with TRBD1. The CDR3 runs to 12 residues. Looked up from germline, CDR1 is SQVTM and CDR2 is ANQGSEA. Germline trimming cut 7 bases from V and 6 bases from J; bases unmatched to any gene: 5. CDR3 in DNA: TGCAGCGGGGAGGACAGGGTCAATGAGCAGTTCTTC. Encoded protein: CSGEDRVNEQFF.

This clonotype was detected ten times or more. This rearrangement joins TRBV4-3 to TRBJ2-7; D gene ambiguous. V was trimmed by 0 bases and J by 5 bases, leaving 17 bases between them. Germline CDR1 LGHNA, CDR2 YSLEER. This CDR3 is built from 16 residues. CDR3 loop: CASSQDADPTLNEQYF. CDR3 DNA: TGCGCCAGCAGCCAAGACGCGGACCCCACGCTTAACGAGCAGTACTTC.

This clonotype was counted many times. The CDR3 DNA reads as TGTGCCAGCAGTTCCTCAGGGGGTAGAGGCTACACCTTC. It is translated as CASSSSGGRGYTF. This chain joins TRBV6-5 and TRBJ1-2; TRBD1 matches at 7 bases. V gave up 4 bases and J gave up 8 bases; unmatched junction bases: 7. The CDR3 covers 13 residues. Per the germline V gene, CDR1 is MNHEY and CDR2 is SVGAGI.

The V gene is TRBV10-3, the J gene TRBJ2-3; D perhaps matches TRBD1 (5 bases). Trimming took 4 bases from V and 6 from J, leaving 8 bases between them. The germline V gene encodes CDR1 ENHRY and CDR2 SYGVKD. The CDR3 sequence is 12 residues long. CDR3 DNA sequence: TGTGCCATCAGTGGGACAAGGGATACGCAGTATTTT. Protein: CAISGTRDTQYF.

V gene TRBV29-1 combines with J gene TRBJ1-1; perhaps TRBD1 as D (5 bases). The germline V gene has CDR1 SQVTM and CDR2 ANQGSEA. This CDR3 region has 14 residues. Trimming took off 7 bases at V and 0 bases at J, with 15 bases between the two ends. CDR3 nucleotide sequence: TGCAGCGCCCAAACCGACAGTATGAACACTGAAGCTTTCTTT. Residues: CSAQTDSMNTEAFF.

There are many counts of this clonotype. V is TRBV10-3 and J is TRBJ2-3; D is uncertain. Between the trimmed V and J ends, which lost 0 bases and 2 bases, there was a span of 3 bases. Per germline, CDR1 ENHRY and CDR2 SYGVKD. This CDR3 spans 13 amino acids. CDR3 sequence reads: CAISESDTDTQYF. DNA for the CDR3: TGTGCCATCAGTGAGTCGGACACAGATACGCAGTATTTT.

CDR3 residues: CASSDRGPAGANVLTF. CDR3 DNA: TGTGCCAGCAGTGACAGGGGGCCAGCTGGGGCCAACGTCCTGACTTTC. The chain links TRBV27 to TRBJ2-6, with TRBD1 matching 10 bases. Unmatched junction bases numbered 3, after V lost 5 bases and J lost 2 bases. CDR1 and CDR2 (germline): MNHEY, SMNVEV (reference sequence). The CDR3 runs 16 residues.

This clonotype was recorded a few times. The V gene is TRBV10-2, the J gene TRBJ2-2, with D perhaps matching TRBD1 or TRBD2 (6 bases each). The CDR3 has 16 amino acids. CDR1 is WSHSY and CDR2 is SAAADI in the germline V gene. V gave up 8 bases and J gave up 0 bases, with 16 bases separating them. Here the CDR3 DNA reads TGCGCCAGCCTCCGTGGGGGGCCCGCGAACACCGGGGAGCTGTTTTTT. It codes for CASLRGGPANTGELFF.

In its sample, this clonotype was seen a few times. The rearrangement joins TRBV9 to TRBJ2-4, with unresolved D. V was pared by 0 bases and J by 0 bases, with 13 bases between. The CDR3 spans 17 residues. The V gene's germline CDR1 is SGDLS and CDR2 YYNGEE. The CDR3 region has the DNA TGTGCCAGCAGCGTAGAGAGTGACCCTAAAGCCAAAAACATTCAGTACTTC. This encodes CASSVESDPKAKNIQYF.

This clonotype showed up just a few times. The chain recombines TRBV14 with TRBJ1-2, with D possibly being TRBD1 (5 bases). Germline V gene data show CDR1 as SGHDN and CDR2 as FVKESK. Trimming cost V 3 bases and J 6 bases, with 23 bases left between them. CDR3 length: 17 residues. This chain's CDR3 is CASSHGLGRDPIDGYTF. DNA for the CDR3: TGTGCCAGCAGCCATGGACTGGGACGGGACCCAATCGATGGCTACACCTTC.

This clonotype has ten or more counts. The CDR3 coding sequence is TGCAGTGCTAGAGGACAGGGGGCCCTAGGCACAGATACGCAGTATTTT. Encoded protein: CSARGQGALGTDTQYF. The chain has TRBV20-1 and TRBJ2-3; 10 bases align to TRBD1. In germline, CDR1 is DFQATT, CDR2 SNEGSKA (reference sequence). V gave up 1 base and J gave up 1 base; unmatched junction bases: 5. This CDR3 is 16 amino acids long.

This clonotype was counted many times. The V call is TRBV27, the J call TRBJ2-1; TRBD2 matches 13 bases. This CDR3 comprises 13 residues. V lost 5 bases to trimming and J lost 10 bases; unmatched junction nucleotides: 2. The germline gives CDR1 MNHEY, CDR2 SMNVEV (reference sequence). CDR3 sequence reads: CASSGTSGTEQFF. CDR3 DNA: TGTGCCAGCAGTGGGACTAGCGGGACCGAGCAGTTCTTC.

This clonotype occurred a few times. The chain links TRBV7-2 to TRBJ2-3, with D hard to call. V shed 0 bases and J shed 14 bases, with 9 bases lying between them. CDR3 size: 11 residues. Germline V lookup: CDR1 SGHTA, CDR2 FQGNSA. The CDR3 DNA is TGTGCCAGCAGCTTAGCCCTAGTTAGGTATTTT. This gives the protein CASSLALVRYF.

This clonotype appeared many times. The gene calls are TRBV5-1 and TRBJ2-1; 8 nucleotides line up with TRBD2. The ends lost 4 bases at V and 4 bases at J; junction bases unmatched: 7. This CDR3 comprises 15 residues. Germline V gene sequence: CDR1 SGHRS, CDR2 YFSETQ. The CDR3 coding sequence is TGCGCCAGCAGCCGAAGCGGGGGCGCTTACAATGAGCAGTTCTTC. It translates to CASSRSGGAYNEQFF.

This clonotype was observed a few times. This chain links TRBV7-8 with TRBJ2-1; D is unresolved. Trimming took 1 base from V and 5 from J, leaving 12 bases between them. Per germline, CDR1 SGHVS and CDR2 FQNEAQ. CDR3 length: 15 residues. Written as DNA, the CDR3 is TGTGCCAGCAGCTTAGATAGATTTCAAAACAATGAGCAGTTCTTC. This codes for CASSLDRFQNNEQFF.

This clonotype was counted many times. The chain couples TRBV4-3 to TRBJ1-5, with TRBD1 matching over 7 bases. Germline V gene sequence: CDR1 LGHNA, CDR2 YSLEER. The CDR3 extends over 15 amino acids. V lost 0 bases, J lost 8 bases, and 7 bases stayed unmatched. The CDR3 DNA follows: TGCGCCAGCAGCCAAGATATAGGGGGCCTGGAGCCCCAGCATTTT. This encodes CASSQDIGGLEPQHF.

A few counts support this clonotype. The chain links TRBV6-2 or TRBV6-3 to TRBJ2-1; D unresolved. The germline V gene has CDR1 MNHEY and CDR2 SVGEGT. CDR3 length: 14 residues. V lost 5 bases and J 9 bases, leaving 17 bases between the germline ends. The CDR3, as DNA: TGTGCCAGCAGTCTGCCCGAATTAGACCCTGAGCAGTTCTTC. It yields the protein CASSLPELDPEQFF.

This clonotype was seen more than once but under ten times. V usage is TRBV5-1 and J usage is TRBJ2-3; TRBD2 is a possible D gene (5 bases). The CDR3 length is 12 residues. V was clipped by 4 bases and J by 6 bases, with 9 bases between them. Germline V CDR1 and CDR2: SGHRS, YFSETQ. In nucleotides, the CDR3 is TGCGCCAGCAGCGAGGGCTGGGATACGCAGTATTTT. It specifies CASSEGWDTQYF.